This T cell receptor (beta chain) comes out of a study of OX40 agonist ivuxolimab in advanced cancers. Findings and caveats of the study: Among the nonresponders, some also had low normalized T-cell clonal expansion.

The germline V gene encodes CDR1 WNHNN and CDR2 SYGVQD (reference sequence). The CDR3 has 14 residues. V was pared by 0 bases and J by 8 bases, with 13 bases between. Regarding this clone: The antigen is undetermined.

Assay used: immunoSEQ multiplex PCR; TCRdb lists only in-frame clones, some missing. The sample records roughly 40,000 clones, roughly 88% being singletons. The V gene is TRBV10-1, the J gene TRBJ1-2; D is unresolved. The sequence came from an adult with an advanced solid tumor such as melanoma, head and neck, liver or kidney cancer. Sequences were derived from CD4+ or CD8+ T cells sorted from blood, sampled in a trial of the OX40 agonist ivuxolimab. The CDR3 sequence is CASSESSFKGGYTF. The CDR3 nucleotides are TGCGCCAGCAGTGAGTCGAGTTTCAAGGGCGGCTACACCTTC.